Shown below are 32 T cell receptor beta chains from a single sample sequenced in a study of neoadjuvant nivolumab and ipilimumab in lung cancer. The data were produced by immunoSEQ multiplex PCR, yet TCRdb's version contains in-frame clones alone and is incomplete. In the table there are about 27,000 clones, 76% of which are singletons. Source: tumor tissue, taken after neoadjuvant nivolumab, alone or with ipilimumab, at or shortly before surgery. The receptors were sampled from an adult with non-small cell lung cancer.

This clone was observed once. The chain uses TRBV13 and TRBJ2-2; D tentatively fits TRBD1 or TRBD2 (6 bases each). The CDR3 runs 15 residues. Germline-derived CDR1 and CDR2 are PRHDT and FYEKMQ (reference sequence). Trimming left V 10 bases short and J 5 bases short, with 20 bases between. The CDR3 loop reads CAIPPEGGRTGELFF. CDR3 DNA sequence: TGTGCCATTCCGCCTGAGGGGGGACGGACCGGGGAGCTGTTTTTT.

This rearrangement joins TRBV27 to TRBJ1-2; D is unclear. Germline loops: CDR1 MNHEY, CDR2 SMNVEV (reference sequence). V was clipped by 8 bases and J by 7 bases, with 11 bases between them. The CDR3 loop spans 11 amino acids. CDR3 protein: CASGTYLGYTF. The CDR3 DNA reads as TGTGCCAGCGGAACATATCTTGGCTACACCTTC.

The rearrangement joins TRBV14 to TRBJ2-1; no definite D call. The V end was cut by 4 bases, the J end by 10 bases, with 11 bases between. Germline V gene sequence: CDR1 SGHDN, CDR2 FVKESK. CDR3 length: 12 amino acids. In DNA, the CDR3 is TGTGCCAGCAGCCCAGGATTCAAAGAGCAGTTCTTC. Its translation: CASSPGFKEQFF.

The chain links TRBV6-5 to TRBJ1-1; D unclear. CDR3 length equals 13 residues. Germline V lookup: CDR1 MNHEY, CDR2 SVGAGI. The ends were cut back, 2 bases at V and 1 base at J, with 5 bases in the middle. The CDR3 sequence is CASSYRKNTEAFF. As DNA, the CDR3 is TGTGCCAGCAGTTACCGGAAGAACACTGAAGCTTTCTTT.

This chain joins TRBV27 and TRBJ2-7; 9 bases are shared with TRBD1. In germline, CDR1 is MNHEY, CDR2 SMNVEV (reference sequence). The CDR3 totals 14 residues. Losses at the gene ends were 6 bases for V and 3 bases for J; bases not matched to a gene: 6. The CDR3 coding sequence is TGTGCCAGCAGGCAACAGGGGGCCGGCTACGAGCAGTACTTC. It codes for CASRQQGAGYEQYF.

The rearrangement uses TRBV5-1 and TRBJ1-2; TRBD1 is a possible D gene (5 bases). The CDR3 consists of 17 residues. The V end lost 1 base, the J end lost 3 bases, and 19 bases lay between the germline ends. Per germline, CDR1 SGHRS and CDR2 YFSETQ. The CDR3, as DNA: TGCGCCAGCAGCTTGACAGGCCGGGGGTTTGAGGACTATGGCTACACCTTC. It translates to CASSLTGRGFEDYGYTF.

This sequence joins TRBV18 and TRBJ2-3; 8 bases match TRBD2. Germline trimming cut 6 bases from V and 5 bases from J; bases unmatched to any gene: 7. This CDR3 region has 14 residues. Germline values: CDR1 KGHSH, CDR2 LQKENI. This CDR3 reads CASSYGLAGDTQYF. The CDR3 region has the DNA TGTGCCAGCTCGTACGGACTAGCCGGAGATACGCAGTATTTT. The complete variable domain, with remaining parts taken from reference TRBV18 and TRBJ2-3, reads NAGVMQNPRHLVRRRGQEARLRCSPMKGHSHVYWYRQLPEEGLKFMVYLQKENIIDESGMPKERFSAEFPKEGPSILRIQQVVRGDSAAYFCASSYGLAGDTQYFGPGTRLTVL.

The chain has TRBV11-3 and TRBJ2-3; the D gene is possibly TRBD1 (5 bases). V was trimmed by 1 base and J by 0 bases, leaving 5 bases between them. Germline CDR1 SGHNT, CDR2 YENEEA. The CDR3 is 14 residues long. CDR3 coding DNA: TGTGCCAGCAGCTTAGGGACAAGCACAGATACGCAGTATTTT. It encodes CASSLGTSTDTQYF.

The chain is built from TRBV2 and TRBJ2-7, with D perhaps assigned TRBD1 or TRBD2 (5 bases each). CDR1 is SNHLY and CDR2 is FYNNEI in the germline V gene. The CDR3 totals 14 residues. The ends were cut back, 6 bases at V and 0 bases at J, with 12 bases in the middle. CDR3 in amino acids: CASRSGGSSYEQYF. As DNA, the CDR3 is TGTGCCAGCAGAAGTGGGGGAAGCTCCTACGAGCAGTACTTC.

V usage is TRBV7-9 and J usage is TRBJ2-7, with D possibly being TRBD1 (5 bases). Germline-derived CDR1 and CDR2 are SEHNR and FQNEAQ (reference sequence). CDR3 length: 15 amino acids. V gave up 0 bases and J gave up 3 bases, with 12 bases separating them. The CDR3 nucleotides read TGTGCCAGCAGCTTAGCTGACAGTTCTATCTACGAGCAGTACTTC. It is translated as CASSLADSSIYEQYF.

The rearrangement uses TRBV4-2 and TRBJ2-3; D possibly matches TRBD1 or TRBD2 (5 bases each). Per germline, CDR1 LGHNA and CDR2 YNFKEQ. The CDR3 extends over 15 amino acids. V was cut by 1 base and J by 4 bases, with 12 bases left in between. The CDR3 region has the DNA TGTGCCAGCAGCCAAGGAGGGGTCCTCGCAGATACGCAGTATTTT. This sequence encodes CASSQGGVLADTQYF.

The J gene is TRBJ1-1, the V gene TRBV7-3; the D is unclear. The CDR3 spans 14 residues. V was shortened by 0 bases and J by 1 base, with 6 bases between the two germline ends. CDR1 and CDR2 (germline): SGHTA, FQGTGA. CDR3 coding DNA: TGTGCCAGCAGCTTAACAACAAGGAACACTGAAGCTTTCTTT. It translates to CASSLTTRNTEAFF.

This sequence joins TRBV7-9 and TRBJ2-7; either TRBD1 or TRBD2 may fit D (5 bases each). The CDR3 is 15 residues long. Trimming took 5 bases from V and 4 from J, leaving 18 bases between them. CDR1 is SEHNR, CDR2 FQNEAQ, per germline (reference sequence). The CDR3, as DNA: TGTGCCAGCAGCCCCCCGAGGGGAGCCAGTTACGAGCAGTACTTC. Translating gives CASSPPRGASYEQYF.

This chain links TRBV15 with TRBJ1-6, with a possible D match to TRBD1 (5 bases). Germline V lookup: CDR1 LNHNV, CDR2 YYDKDF (reference sequence). This CDR3 region has 16 residues. V was cut by 0 bases and J by 0 bases, with 6 bases left in between. CDR3 in amino acids: CATSREGDSYNSPLHF. The CDR3, as DNA: TGTGCCACCAGCAGAGAAGGGGACTCCTATAATTCACCCCTCCACTTT. The full variable domain, rest sourced from reference TRBV15 and TRBJ1-6, is DAMVIQNPRYQVTQFGKPVTLSCSQTLNHNVMYWYQQKSSQAPKLLFHYYDKDFNNEADTPDNFQSRRPNTSFCFLDIRSPGLGDTAMYLCATSREGDSYNSPLHFGNGTRLTVT.

This clone has only a few counts. The chain couples TRBV2 to TRBJ2-5; D gene uncertain. CDR1 SNHLY and CDR2 FYNNEI come from the germline V gene. The CDR3 contains 13 residues. Trimming cost V 5 bases and J 0 bases, with 7 bases left between them. The CDR3 nucleotides read TGTGCCAGCAGTTCGGGCCACCAAGAGACCCAGTACTTC. It yields the protein CASSSGHQETQYF.

A few counts support this clone. V is TRBV18 and J is TRBJ1-2; 9 nucleotides agree with TRBD1. Trimming removed 6 bases from V and 4 bases from J; junction bases left unmatched: 9. Germline assignment: CDR1 KGHSH and CDR2 LQKENI. This CDR3 is built from 15 residues. CDR3 sequence reads: CASSPGTGGFYGYTF. In DNA form, the CDR3 reads TGTGCCAGCTCCCCCGGCACAGGGGGCTTCTATGGCTACACCTTC.

The rearrangement uses TRBV14 and TRBJ1-2; D is unclear. V lost 0 bases, J lost 3 bases, and 11 bases lay in between. CDR3 length: 15 amino acids. CDR1 and CDR2 from the germline V gene are SGHDN and FVKESK. The CDR3 is CASSQERRRDYGYTF. In DNA form, the CDR3 reads TGTGCCAGCAGCCAAGAACGGCGGAGAGACTATGGCTACACCTTC.

This chain links TRBV4-3 with TRBJ2-7, with D uncertain. Germline CDR1 is LGHNA and CDR2 is YSLEER. Trimming cost V 2 bases and J 4 bases, with 9 bases left between them. This CDR3 has 13 residues. In nucleotides, the CDR3 is TGCGCCAGCAGCCAACAGGACGGGTACGAGCAGTACTTC. Translation gives CASSQQDGYEQYF.

This clone was recorded once. The chain has TRBV12-2 and TRBJ2-4. TRBV12-2 is a listed pseudogene. This CDR3 has 17 amino acids. CDR3 amino acids: CASRLGGPPPAKNIQYF. The CDR3 DNA reads as TGTGCAAGTCGCTTAGGTGGTCCCCCGCCGGCCAAAAACATTCAGTACTTC.

This sequence joins TRBV5-4 and TRBJ1-2; D unresolved. CDR1 and CDR2 (germline): SGHNT, YYREEE (reference sequence). The CDR3 runs to 13 residues. V was shortened by 1 base and J by 6 bases, with 10 bases between the two germline ends. The chain's CDR3 is CASSLRGSHGYTF. CDR3 sequence (DNA): TGTGCCAGCAGCTTGCGGGGAAGCCATGGCTACACCTTC. Full variable domain (remainder filled in from reference TRBV5-4 and TRBJ1-2): ETGVTQSPTHLIKTRGQQVTLRCSSQSGHNTVSWYQQALGQGPQFIFQYYREEENGRGNFPPRFSGLQFPNYSSELNVNALELDDSALYLCASSLRGSHGYTFGSGTRLTVV.

This chain links TRBV2 with TRBJ2-5; no clear D gene. The CDR3 is 13 amino acids. Trimming removed 6 bases from V and 1 base from J, with 9 bases in between. Germline V CDR1 and CDR2: SNHLY, FYNNEI. CDR3 nucleotides: TGTGCCAGCAGCCGTATGTCCCAAGAGACCCAGTACTTC. It codes for CASSRMSQETQYF.

This rearrangement joins TRBV18 to TRBJ2-5, with 7 bases lining up with TRBD2. Trimming took 3 bases from V and 5 from J; bases not matched to a gene: 3. The length of the CDR3 is 13 residues. CDR1 is KGHSH and CDR2 is LQKENI in the germline V gene. The DNA for the CDR3 is TGTGCCAGCTCACCGAGCGGGGTGGAGACCCAGTACTTC. This gives the protein CASSPSGVETQYF. Together with reference TRBV18 and TRBJ2-5, the CDR3 gives the full variable domain: NAGVMQNPRHLVRRRGQEARLRCSPMKGHSHVYWYRQLPEEGLKFMVYLQKENIIDESGMPKERFSAEFPKEGPSILRIQQVVRGDSAAYFCASSPSGVETQYFGPGTRLLVL.

The CDR3 region is CASSWGGGGGYTF. In nucleotides, the CDR3 is TGTGCCAGCAGCTGGGGCGGAGGGGGTGGCTACACCTTC. This chain links TRBV5-6 with TRBJ1-2; a weak D match, TRBD1 (6 bases). This CDR3 region has 13 residues. With 3 bases removed from V and 7 bases from J, the gap between germline ends came to 13 bases. Germline V gives CDR1 SGHDT, CDR2 YYEEEE.

The genes are TRBV10-3 and TRBJ1-1, with D unclear. Trimming pared 4 bases from V and 3 bases from J, leaving 9 bases between. Germline CDR1 reads ENHRY; CDR2 reads SYGVKD. The CDR3 has 13 residues. The DNA of the CDR3 is TGTGCCATCAGTGTCTACATCCACACTGAAGCTTTCTTT. It translates to CAISVYIHTEAFF.

The chain employs TRBV19 and TRBJ1-5; D remains ambiguous. There are 15 residues in the CDR3. CDR1 and CDR2 from the germline V gene are LNHDA and SQIVND (reference sequence). The V end was cut by 0 bases, the J end by 2 bases, with 8 bases between. The CDR3 spells CASSIEGDGNQPQHF. The CDR3 region has the DNA TGTGCCAGTAGTATAGAGGGAGACGGCAATCAGCCCCAGCATTTT.

The rearrangement joins TRBV5-4 to TRBJ2-5; no firm D call. The V end was cut by 7 bases, the J end by 3 bases, with 10 bases between. The CDR3 covers 12 residues. Germline assignment: CDR1 SGHNT and CDR2 YYREEE (reference sequence). The DNA for the CDR3 is TGTGCCAGCGGCAAATTCAAAGAGACCCAGTACTTC. It yields the protein CASGKFKETQYF.

This clone occurred a few times. The genes are TRBV4-2 and TRBJ2-1, with 11 bases identical to TRBD2. The CDR3 extends over 20 amino acids. J lost 3 bases, V lost 6 bases, and 19 bases had no gene match. Per germline, CDR1 LGHNA and CDR2 YNFKEQ. The CDR3, as DNA: TGTGCCAGCAGTCGTGCCCTTAGCGGGGGGGACACTAATGGCTACAATGAGCAGTTCTTC. Amino acids: CASSRALSGGDTNGYNEQFF.

The chain carries TRBV5-1 and TRBJ2-3; the D gene is possibly TRBD2 (6 bases). Germline V gene sequence: CDR1 SGHRS, CDR2 YFSETQ. The CDR3 has 17 residues. V shed 4 bases and J shed 5 bases, with 23 bases lying between them. CDR3 in amino acids: CASSHGDSRRIVDTQYF. CDR3 bases: TGCGCCAGCAGCCATGGGGACTCCCGCCGTATTGTAGATACGCAGTATTTT. Based on the CDR3 plus reference TRBV5-1 and TRBJ2-3, the full variable domain is KAGVTQTPRYLIKTRGQQVTLSCSPISGHRSVSWYQQTPGQGLQFLFEYFSETQRNKGNFPGRFSGRQFSNSRSEMNVSTLELGDSALYLCASSHGDSRRIVDTQYFGPGTRLTVL.

The chain uses TRBV7-9 and TRBJ1-5, with no clear D. CDR3 length: 14 residues. Per germline, CDR1 SEHNR and CDR2 FQNEAQ (reference sequence). V gave up 1 base and J gave up 1 base, with 5 bases separating them. Here the CDR3 reads CASSLGLSNQPQHF. DNA of the CDR3: TGTGCCAGCAGCTTAGGGCTGAGCAATCAGCCCCAGCATTTT. The full variable domain, with the rest looked up from reference TRBV7-9 and TRBJ1-5, is DTGVSQNPRHKITKRGQNVTFRCDPISEHNRLYWYRQTLGQGPEFLTYFQNEAQLEKSRLLSDRFSAERPKGSFSTLEIQRTEQGDSAMYLCASSLGLSNQPQHFGDGTRLSIL.

This rearrangement joins TRBV29-1 to TRBJ2-7, with D tentatively TRBD1 (6 bases). Deletions cut 4 bases from V and 5 bases from J, with 18 bases between. The CDR3 is made up of 14 amino acids. Germline V gene lookup returns CDR1 SQVTM and CDR2 ANQGSEA. CDR3 bases: TGCAGCGTTGGGCGGTCAGGGCAGGGGAACGAGCAGTACTTC. Protein: CSVGRSGQGNEQYF.

This sequence joins TRBV5-1 and TRBJ2-3, with D maybe TRBD1 (6 bases). Trimming stripped 2 bases from V and 0 bases from J, with 13 bases between. From germline, CDR1 is SGHRS and CDR2 YFSETQ. This CDR3 has 16 amino acids. The CDR3 spells CASSLPIQGSTDTQYF. The CDR3 nucleotides are TGCGCCAGCAGCTTACCGATACAGGGAAGCACAGATACGCAGTATTTT.

The table lists this clone with a count of one. The chain couples TRBV2 to TRBJ2-1; D call uncertain. The germline CDR1 and CDR2 sequences are SNHLY and FYNNEI. Between the trimmed V and J ends, which lost 3 bases and 10 bases, there was a span of 4 bases. The CDR3 loop spans 10 amino acids. DNA for the CDR3: TGTGCCAGCAGTGAGGGGGAGCAGTTCTTC. Translation: CASSEGEQFF.